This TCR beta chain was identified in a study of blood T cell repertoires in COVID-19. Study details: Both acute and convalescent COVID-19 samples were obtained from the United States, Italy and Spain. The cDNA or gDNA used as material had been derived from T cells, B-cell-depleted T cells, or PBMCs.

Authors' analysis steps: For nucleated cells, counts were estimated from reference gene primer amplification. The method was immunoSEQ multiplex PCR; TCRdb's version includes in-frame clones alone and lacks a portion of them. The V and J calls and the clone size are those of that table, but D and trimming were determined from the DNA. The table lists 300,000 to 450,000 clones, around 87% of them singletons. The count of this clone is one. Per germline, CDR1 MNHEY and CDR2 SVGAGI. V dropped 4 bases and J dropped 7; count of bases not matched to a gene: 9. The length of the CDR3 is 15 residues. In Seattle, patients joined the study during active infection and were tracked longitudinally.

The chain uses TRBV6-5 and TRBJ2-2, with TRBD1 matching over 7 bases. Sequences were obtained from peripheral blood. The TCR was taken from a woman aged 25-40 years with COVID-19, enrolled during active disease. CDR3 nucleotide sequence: TGTGCCAGCAGTTCCCGGACAGGTTACAACGGGGAGCTGTTTTTT. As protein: CASSSRTGYNGELFF.